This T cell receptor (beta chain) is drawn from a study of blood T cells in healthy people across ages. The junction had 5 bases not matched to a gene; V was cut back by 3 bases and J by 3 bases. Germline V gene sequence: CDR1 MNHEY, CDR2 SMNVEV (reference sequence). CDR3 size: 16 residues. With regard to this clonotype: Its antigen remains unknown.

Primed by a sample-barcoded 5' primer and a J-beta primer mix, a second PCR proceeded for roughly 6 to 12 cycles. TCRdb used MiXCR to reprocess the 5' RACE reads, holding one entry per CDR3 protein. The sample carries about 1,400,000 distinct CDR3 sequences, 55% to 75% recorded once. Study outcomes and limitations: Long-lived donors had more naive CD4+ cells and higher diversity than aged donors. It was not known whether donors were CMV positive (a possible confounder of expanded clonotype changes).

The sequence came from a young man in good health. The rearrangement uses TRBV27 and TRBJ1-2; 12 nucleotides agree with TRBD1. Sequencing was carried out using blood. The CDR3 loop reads CASSFVGTGGDYGYTF. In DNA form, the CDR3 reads TGTGCCAGCAGTTTCGTCGGGACAGGGGGCGACTATGGCTACACCTTC.